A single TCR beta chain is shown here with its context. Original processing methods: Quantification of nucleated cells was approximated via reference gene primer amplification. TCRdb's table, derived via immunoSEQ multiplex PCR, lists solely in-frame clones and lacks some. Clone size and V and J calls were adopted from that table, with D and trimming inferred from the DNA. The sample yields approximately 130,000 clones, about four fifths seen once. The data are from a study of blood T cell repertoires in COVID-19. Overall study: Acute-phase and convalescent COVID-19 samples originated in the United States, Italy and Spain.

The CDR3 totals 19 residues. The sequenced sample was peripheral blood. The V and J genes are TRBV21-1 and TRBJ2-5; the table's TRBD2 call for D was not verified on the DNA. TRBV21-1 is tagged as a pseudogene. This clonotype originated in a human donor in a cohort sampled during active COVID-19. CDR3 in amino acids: CASSKRVTTGTSGGETQYF. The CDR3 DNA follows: TGTGCCAGCAGCAAACGAGTTACAACCGGGACTAGCGGGGGGGAGACCCAGTACTTC.